Below are 9 T cell receptor beta chains sequenced from a single sample in a study of blood T cell repertoires in COVID-19. Generated by immunoSEQ multiplex PCR, the TCRdb table keeps only in-frame clones and is missing some. The sample has about 150,000 clones; about 85% are singletons. Input material: peripheral blood. These TCRs come from a man aged 55 to 70 with COVID-19, enrolled during active disease.

The DNA of the CDR3 is TGCAGTGCTAGTGGGCCGACAGGGATCTATGGCTACACCTTC. It yields the protein CSASGPTGIYGYTF. The rearrangement joins TRBV20-1 to TRBJ1-2; TRBD1 aligns across 7 bases. This CDR3 has 14 amino acids. Germline trimming cut 3 bases from V and 4 bases from J; bases unmatched to any gene: 8. Germline loops: CDR1 DFQATT, CDR2 SNEGSKA (reference sequence).

This sequence joins TRBV4-1 and TRBJ1-3; D possibly corresponds to TRBD1 (5 bases). CDR1 is MGHRA and CDR2 is YSYEKL in the germline V gene. The CDR3 totals 16 residues. V dropped 2 bases and J dropped 4 bases, with 15 bases sitting between them. The DNA for the CDR3 is TGCGCCAGCAGCCAAAACGCAGGGATGGGAGGAAACACCATATATTTT. Its translation: CASSQNAGMGGNTIYF.

This chain links TRBV24-1 with TRBJ2-2, with 9 positions matching TRBD1. Germline V lookup: CDR1 KGHDR, CDR2 SFDVKD. The trim removed 3 bases at V and 5 bases at J, leaving 6 bases unmatched. The CDR3 has 16 amino acids. The CDR3 nucleotides are TGTGCCACCAGTGATCCCGGGACAGGGCGGACCGGGGAGCTGTTTTTT. Translating gives CATSDPGTGRTGELFF.

This chain uses TRBV6-4 with TRBJ1-2; maybe TRBD1 (5 bases). Germline-derived CDR1 and CDR2 are MRHNA and SNTAGT. This CDR3 comprises 13 residues. The germline V and J ends were trimmed by 3 bases and 1 base, with 6 bases remaining between them. This CDR3 is CASSEQVNYGYTF. The CDR3 bases are TGTGCCAGCAGTGAACAGGTTAACTATGGCTACACCTTC.

This chain links TRBV7-2 with TRBJ1-6; 9 bases match TRBD1. The trim removed 3 bases at V and 10 bases at J, leaving 10 bases unmatched. The CDR3 length is 16 residues. Germline V gene sequence: CDR1 SGHTA, CDR2 FQGNSA. DNA for the CDR3: TGTGCCAGCAGCTTCCGTCCCGGGACAGGGTTGTCACCCCTCCACTTT. Translated, it gives CASSFRPGTGLSPLHF.

This sequence joins TRBV6-5 and TRBJ1-6, with D perhaps TRBD1 (6 bases). The CDR3 covers 13 residues. Germline V CDR1 and CDR2: MNHEY, SVGAGI. V was pared by 10 bases and J by 8 bases, with 15 bases between. CDR3 bases: TGTGCCACCTCGGCCGGACAGTATTCACCCCTCCACTTT. Residues: CATSAGQYSPLHF.

This chain links TRBV28 with TRBJ2-5, with TRBD1 matching over 8 bases. This CDR3 comprises 14 residues. Germline V gives CDR1 MDHEN, CDR2 SYDVKM. With 8 bases clipped from V and 10 bases from J, the junction kept 15 bases outside the gene matches. Written as DNA, the CDR3 is TGTGCCAGCTCGACAGGGGACGGCGTTTATGGCCAGTACTTC. It codes for CASSTGDGVYGQYF.

As to this clone: Other nucleotide sequences in the sample specify the same CDR3. The gene calls are TRBV19 and TRBJ2-1; D is unclear. CDR1 and CDR2 (germline): LNHDA, SQIVND (reference sequence). CDR3 size: 12 residues. The V and J ends lost 3 bases and 7 bases respectively, with 7 bases between them. The CDR3 region is CASSIAGNEQFF. CDR3 nucleotides: TGTGCCAGTAGTATCGCAGGTAATGAGCAGTTCTTC.

V and J are TRBV7-2 and TRBJ2-3; a weak D match, TRBD1 (7 bases). From germline, CDR1 is SGHTA and CDR2 FQGNSA. V was cut by 1 base and J by 0 bases, with 14 bases left in between. The length of the CDR3 is 17 residues. In DNA form, the CDR3 reads TGTGCCAGCAGCTTAGATTCCAGGGGGGTTAGCACAGATACGCAGTATTTT. It translates to CASSLDSRGVSTDTQYF.